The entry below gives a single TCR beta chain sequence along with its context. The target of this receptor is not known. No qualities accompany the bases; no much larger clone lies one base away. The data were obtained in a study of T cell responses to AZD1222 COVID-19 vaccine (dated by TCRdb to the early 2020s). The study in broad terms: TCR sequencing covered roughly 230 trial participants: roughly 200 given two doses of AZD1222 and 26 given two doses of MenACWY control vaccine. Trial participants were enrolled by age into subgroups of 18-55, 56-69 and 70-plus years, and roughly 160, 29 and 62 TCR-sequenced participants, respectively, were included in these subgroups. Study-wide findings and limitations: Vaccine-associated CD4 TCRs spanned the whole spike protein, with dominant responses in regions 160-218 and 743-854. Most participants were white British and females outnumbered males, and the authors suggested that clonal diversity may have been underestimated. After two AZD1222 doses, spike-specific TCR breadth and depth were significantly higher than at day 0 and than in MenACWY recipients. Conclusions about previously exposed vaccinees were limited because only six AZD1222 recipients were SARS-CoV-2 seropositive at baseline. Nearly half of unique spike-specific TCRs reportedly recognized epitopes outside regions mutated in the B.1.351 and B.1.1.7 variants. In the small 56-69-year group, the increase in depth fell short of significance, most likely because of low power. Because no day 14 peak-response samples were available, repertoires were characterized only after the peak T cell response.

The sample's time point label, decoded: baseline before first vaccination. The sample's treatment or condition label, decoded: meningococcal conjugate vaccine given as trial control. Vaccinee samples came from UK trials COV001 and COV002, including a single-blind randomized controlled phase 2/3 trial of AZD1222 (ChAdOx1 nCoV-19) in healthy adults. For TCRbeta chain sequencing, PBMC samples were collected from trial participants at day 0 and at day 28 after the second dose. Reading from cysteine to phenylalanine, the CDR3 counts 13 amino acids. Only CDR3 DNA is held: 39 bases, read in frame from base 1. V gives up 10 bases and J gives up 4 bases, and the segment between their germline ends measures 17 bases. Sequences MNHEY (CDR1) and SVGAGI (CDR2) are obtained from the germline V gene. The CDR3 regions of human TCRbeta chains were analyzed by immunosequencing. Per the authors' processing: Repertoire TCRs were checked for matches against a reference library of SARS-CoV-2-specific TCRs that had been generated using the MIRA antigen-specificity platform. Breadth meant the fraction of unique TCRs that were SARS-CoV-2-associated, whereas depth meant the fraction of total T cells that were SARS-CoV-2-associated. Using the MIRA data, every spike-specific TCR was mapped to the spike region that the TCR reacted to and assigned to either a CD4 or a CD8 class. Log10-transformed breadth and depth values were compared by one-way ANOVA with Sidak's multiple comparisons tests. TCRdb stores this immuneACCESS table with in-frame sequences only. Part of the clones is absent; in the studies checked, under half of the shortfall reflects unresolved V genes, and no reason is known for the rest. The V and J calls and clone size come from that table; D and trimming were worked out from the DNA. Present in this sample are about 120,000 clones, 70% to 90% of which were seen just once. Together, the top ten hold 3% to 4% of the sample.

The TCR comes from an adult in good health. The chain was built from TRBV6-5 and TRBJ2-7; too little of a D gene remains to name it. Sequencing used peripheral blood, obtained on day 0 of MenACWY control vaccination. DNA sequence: TGTGCCACCCTGACCCGGGTTGGGTACGAGCAGTACTTC. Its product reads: CATLTRVGYEQYF.